This T cell receptor beta chain derives from a study of blood T cell repertoires in COVID-19. As for the study in general: COVID-19 samples collected from the United States, Italy and Spain covered acute and convalescent phases. Sources were T cells, B-cell-depleted T cells, or PBMCs; the material itself was cDNA or gDNA.

The table came from immunoSEQ multiplex PCR; TCRdb's copy has only in-frame clones and leaves some out. Here the sample spans 190,000 or so clones, around nine tenths being singletons. The TCR comes from a woman aged 18-29 years who had recovered from COVID-19. Specimen: peripheral blood.

The CDR3 spells CATTGTSGYTF. CDR3 DNA: TGTGCCACCACAGGGACCTCTGGCTACACCTTC. This chain joins TRBV6-5 and TRBJ1-2; D perhaps matches TRBD1 (6 bases). V was cut by 10 bases and J by 7 bases, with 13 bases left in between. CDR3 length equals 11 residues. CDR1 MNHEY and CDR2 SVGAGI come from the germline V gene.